A selection of T cell receptor beta chains follows, all from one sample in a study of T cells after yellow fever vaccination. TCRdb fed the 5' RACE reads into MiXCR, producing one record per CDR3 protein. This table holds some 600,000 distinct CDR3 sequences, about 15% found once. The sample consisted of PBMCs, taken around 5 days after the first yellow fever vaccination. The receptors originated from a man in his late teens or twenties who received the YFV17D yellow fever vaccine. The CDR3 runs from the conserved cysteine through the conserved F or W. D genes are given only for firm matches. Where a row states a size, it is once, few, many or the class of an expanded clone; other rows omit it.

J,V,D,size,CDR3,DNA
TRBJ1-6,TRBV27,-,-,CASSAVSINSPLHF,TGTGCCAGCAGTGCCGTTTCAATTAATTCACCCCTCCACTTT
TRBJ2-5,TRBV20-1,-,few,CSVSVNKETQYF,TGCAGTGTCAGTGTGAATAAAGAGACCCAGTACTTC
TRBJ2-7,TRBV14,-,-,CASSQGSDEQYF,TGTGCCAGCAGCCAAGGATCGGACGAGCAGTACTTC
TRBJ2-1,TRBV2,TRBD2,-,CASLNEGGGSNEQFF,TGTGCCAGCCTGAACGAAGGCGGGGGGTCGAATGAGCAGTTCTTC
TRBJ1-5,TRBV18,-,-,CASSPADSNQPQHF,TGTGCCAGCTCACCGGCGGATAGCAATCAGCCCCAGCATTTT
TRBJ1-1,TRBV12-3/TRBV12-4,-,-,CASSLAGPRMNTEAFF,TGTGCCAGCAGTTTAGCGGGACCCCGGATGAACACTGAAGCTTTCTTT
TRBJ2-2,TRBV5-1,TRBD2,few,CASSLSSGVTGELFF,TGCGCCAGCAGCTTGAGTAGCGGGGTGACCGGGGAGCTGTTTTTT
TRBJ2-5,TRBV7-9,TRBD2,-,CASSLFGGLAEETQYF,TGTGCCAGCAGCTTATTCGGGGGACTAGCGGAAGAGACCCAGTACTTC
TRBJ2-1,TRBV6-5,TRBD2,many,CASRYRAGGSNEQFF,TGTGCCAGCAGATACAGGGCGGGGGGGTCGAATGAGCAGTTCTTC
TRBJ2-7,TRBV4-3,-,-,CASSQEIVGQLSYEQYF,TGCGCCAGCAGCCAAGAGATTGTTGGACAGCTTTCCTACGAGCAGTACTTC
TRBJ2-5,TRBV10-3,TRBD2,few,CAISVSGGRGETQYF,TGTGCCATCAGTGTGAGCGGGGGCCGGGGAGAGACCCAGTACTTC
TRBJ2-3,TRBV19,-,-,CASFTGLSSTDTQYF,TGTGCCAGCTTCACAGGGTTATCTAGCACAGATACGCAGTATTTT
TRBJ1-1,TRBV10-3,-,-,CAINSNTEAFF,TGTGCCATCAACTCGAACACTGAAGCTTTCTTT
TRBJ1-5,TRBV24-1,-,-,CATSDPEYSNQPQHF,TGTGCCACCAGTGATCCAGAGTATAGCAATCAGCCCCAGCATTTT
TRBJ2-6,TRBV5-1,-,few,CASSLPTSSGANVLTF,TGCGCCAGCAGCCTACCTACAAGCTCTGGGGCCAACGTCCTGACTTTC
TRBJ1-2,TRBV7-2,TRBD1,-,CASSPYRTGNGYTF,TGTGCCAGCAGCCCGTATCGGACAGGGAACGGCTACACCTTC
TRBJ1-1,TRBV19,TRBD1,few,CASTKIDRGTEAFF,TGTGCCAGTACCAAAATCGACAGGGGCACTGAAGCTTTCTTT
TRBJ2-4,TRBV5-4,TRBD2,-,CASSDLTSGAKNIQYF,TGTGCCAGCAGCGACCTGACTAGCGGGGCCAAAAACATTCAGTACTTC
TRBJ2-1,TRBV5-1,-,many,CASSLALAEYNEQFF,TGCGCCAGCAGCTTGGCTTTAGCGGAATACAATGAGCAGTTCTTC
TRBJ1-4,TRBV3-1,-,few,CASSRVTNEKLFF,TGTGCCAGCAGCCGCGTTACTAATGAAAAACTGTTTTTT
TRBJ2-2,TRBV12-3/TRBV12-4,-,-,CASSNRVGGELFF,TGTGCCAGCAGTAACAGGGTTGGAGGGGAGCTGTTTTTT
TRBJ2-7,TRBV6-2/TRBV6-3,-,few,CASSTPIDTYF,TGTGCCAGCAGCACCCCGATAGACACGTACTTC
TRBJ2-2,TRBV5-4,-,-,CASSSDRAGYPHRELFF,TGTGCCAGCAGCTCCGACCGGGCAGGGTATCCCCACCGGGAGCTGTTTTTT
TRBJ2-3,TRBV3-1,-,few,CASSLGVSESTDTQYF,TGTGCCAGCAGCCTAGGTGTGTCCGAAAGCACAGATACGCAGTATTTT
TRBJ2-3,TRBV7-8,TRBD1,many,CASSSVMTGGNADTQYF,TGTGCCAGCAGCTCAGTTATGACAGGGGGCAACGCAGATACGCAGTATTTT
TRBJ2-3,TRBV29-1,-,-,CSGGTDTQYF,TGCAGCGGGGGGACAGATACGCAGTATTTT
TRBJ1-1,TRBV11-2,-,few,CASSFWHPNTEAFF,TGTGCCAGCAGCTTTTGGCATCCGAACACTGAAGCTTTCTTT
TRBJ2-1,TRBV5-4,TRBD2,once,CASSSQSGGAYNEQFF,TGTGCCAGCAGCTCTCAAAGCGGGGGGGCCTACAATGAGCAGTTCTTC
TRBJ2-7,TRBV5-1,TRBD2,-,CASRGLAGPYEQYF,TGCGCCAGCAGAGGACTAGCGGGTCCCTACGAGCAGTACTTC
TRBJ2-1,TRBV6-1,-,-,CASSDSGWGEQFF,TGTGCCAGCAGTGATAGTGGGTGGGGTGAGCAGTTCTTC
TRBJ2-5,TRBV18,-,few,CASSQDIQETQYF,TGTGCCAGCTCCCAGGACATTCAAGAGACCCAGTACTTC
TRBJ2-5,TRBV6-2/TRBV6-3,-,-,CASGLERTQYF,TGTGCCAGCGGGCTCGAGCGGACCCAGTACTTC
TRBJ2-1,TRBV12-3/TRBV12-4,TRBD2,many,CASSDRGLGRNEQFF,TGTGCCAGCAGCGACCGGGGACTAGGAAGGAATGAGCAGTTCTTC
TRBJ1-5,TRBV27,-,few,CASNVRGPSYQPQHF,TGTGCCAGCAATGTTCGGGGGCCTTCCTATCAGCCCCAGCATTTT
TRBJ2-3,TRBV20-1,-,-,CSAKGGGGGDTQYF,TGCAGTGCTAAGGGCGGGGGAGGGGGGGATACGCAGTATTTT
TRBJ2-1,TRBV2,-,-,CASSGTRGVNEQFF,TGTGCCAGCAGTGGGACCCGCGGAGTCAATGAGCAGTTCTTC
TRBJ2-5,TRBV4-1,-,-,CASSQQGKETQYF,TGCGCCAGCAGCCAGCAGGGGAAAGAGACCCAGTACTTC
TRBJ2-3,TRBV2,-,-,CASSEWGRATDTQYF,TGTGCCAGCAGTGAATGGGGAAGAGCGACAGATACGCAGTATTTT
TRBJ2-1,TRBV11-2,-,-,CASSFLQGGGSAEQFF,TGTGCCAGCAGCTTCCTGCAGGGTGGGGGTTCGGCTGAGCAGTTCTTC
TRBJ2-3,TRBV4-3,-,few,CASSQATGEDTQYF,TGCGCCAGCAGCCAAGCAACCGGGGAAGATACGCAGTATTTT
TRBJ1-3,TRBV5-1,TRBD1,many,CASSLRPAGQVDSGNTIYF,TGCGCCAGCAGCCTGAGACCTGCCGGACAGGTCGATTCTGGAAACACCATATATTTT